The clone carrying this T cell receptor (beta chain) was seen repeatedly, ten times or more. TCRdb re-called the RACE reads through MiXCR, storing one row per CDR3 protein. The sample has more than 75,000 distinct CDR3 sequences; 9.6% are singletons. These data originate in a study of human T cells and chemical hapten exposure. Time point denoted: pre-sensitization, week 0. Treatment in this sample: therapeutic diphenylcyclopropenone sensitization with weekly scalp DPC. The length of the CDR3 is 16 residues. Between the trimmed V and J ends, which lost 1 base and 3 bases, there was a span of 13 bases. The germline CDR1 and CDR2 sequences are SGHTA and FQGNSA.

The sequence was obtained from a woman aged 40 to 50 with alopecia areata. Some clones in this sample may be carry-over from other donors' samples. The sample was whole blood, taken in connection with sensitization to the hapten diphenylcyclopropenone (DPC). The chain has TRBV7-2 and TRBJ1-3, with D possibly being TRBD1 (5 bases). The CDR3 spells CASSLVAGQFGNTIYF. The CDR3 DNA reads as TGTGCCAGCAGCTTAGTAGCGGGGCAGTTTGGAAACACCATATATTTT.